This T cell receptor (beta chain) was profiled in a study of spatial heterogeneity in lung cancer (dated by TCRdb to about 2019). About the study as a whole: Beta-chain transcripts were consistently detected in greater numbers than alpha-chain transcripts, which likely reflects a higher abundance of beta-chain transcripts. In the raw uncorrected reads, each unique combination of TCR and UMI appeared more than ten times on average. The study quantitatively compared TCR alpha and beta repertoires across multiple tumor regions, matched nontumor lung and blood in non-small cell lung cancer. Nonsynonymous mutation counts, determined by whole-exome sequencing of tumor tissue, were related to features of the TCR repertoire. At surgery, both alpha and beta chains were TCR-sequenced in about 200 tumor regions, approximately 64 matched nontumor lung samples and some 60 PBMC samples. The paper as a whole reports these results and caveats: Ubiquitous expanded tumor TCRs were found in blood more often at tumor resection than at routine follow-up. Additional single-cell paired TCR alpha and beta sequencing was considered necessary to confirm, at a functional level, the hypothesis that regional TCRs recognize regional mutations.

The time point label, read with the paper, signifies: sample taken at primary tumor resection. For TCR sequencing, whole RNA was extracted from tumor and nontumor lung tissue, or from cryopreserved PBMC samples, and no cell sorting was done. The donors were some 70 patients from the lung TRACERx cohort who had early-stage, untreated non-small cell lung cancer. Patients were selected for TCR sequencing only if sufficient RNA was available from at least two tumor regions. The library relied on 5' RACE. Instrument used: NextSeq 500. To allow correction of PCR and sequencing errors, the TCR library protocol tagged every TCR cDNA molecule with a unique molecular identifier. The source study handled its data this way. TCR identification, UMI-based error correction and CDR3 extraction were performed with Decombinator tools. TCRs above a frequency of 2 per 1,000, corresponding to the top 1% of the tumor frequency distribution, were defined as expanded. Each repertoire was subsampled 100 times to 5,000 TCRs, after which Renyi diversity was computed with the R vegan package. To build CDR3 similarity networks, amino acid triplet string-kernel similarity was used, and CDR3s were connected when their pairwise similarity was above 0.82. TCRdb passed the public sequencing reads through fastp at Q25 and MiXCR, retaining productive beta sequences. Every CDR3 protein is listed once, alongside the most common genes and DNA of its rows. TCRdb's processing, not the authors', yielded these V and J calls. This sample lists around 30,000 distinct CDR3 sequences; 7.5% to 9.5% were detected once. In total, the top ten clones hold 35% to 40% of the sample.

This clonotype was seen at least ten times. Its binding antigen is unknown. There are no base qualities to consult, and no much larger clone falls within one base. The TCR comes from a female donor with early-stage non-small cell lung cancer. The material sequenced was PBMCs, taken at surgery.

The CDR3 has the sequence CASSLAGRGLVNEQFF. The nucleotide sequence is TGTGCCAGCAGCTTAGCGGGGCGGGGACTAGTCAATGAGCAGTTCTTC. The chain uses TRBV7-2 and TRBJ2-1; TRBD2 fits 8 bases in the junction. The CDR3 contains 16 residues, cysteine and phenylalanine counted. Of all the DNA, just the CDR3 is kept, 48 bases in frame from base 1. The junction shows trimming of 0 bases on V and 6 bases on J, and the gene matches do not reach 7 bases of it. The germline V gene specifies SGHTA as CDR1 and FQGNSA as CDR2.